The 4 T cell receptor beta chains listed next were all sequenced from one sample in a study of blood T cells in healthy people across ages. Sample-barcoded 5' priming and a J-beta primer mix drove a second PCR of roughly 6 to 12 cycles. Each CDR3 protein gets one entry after TCRdb re-called the 5' RACE reads with MiXCR. Counted here are more than 500,000 distinct CDR3 sequences, approximately 26% occurring once; the ten biggest clones make up approximately 3.5%. The same data also went into a second study, on T cells of mothers and their children.

The sequencing input was blood. These receptors were obtained from a boy younger than 10 in good health.

CDR3 sequence: CASSLAAGDTYSYEQYF. CDR3 sequence (DNA): TGCGCCAGCAGCTTGGCCGCGGGGGACACCTACTCCTACGAGCAGTACTTC. The rearrangement links TRBV5-1 to TRBJ2-7; tentatively, D is TRBD2 (7 bases). CDR1 is SGHRS and CDR2 is YFSETQ in the germline V gene. Trimming stripped 0 bases from V and 0 bases from J, with 16 bases between. The length of the CDR3 is 17 residues.

This clonotype was counted only a few times. This chain joins TRBV5-1 and TRBJ2-1; TRBD2 might be the D (6 bases). Trimming stripped 8 bases from V and 2 bases from J, with 20 bases between. Germline-derived CDR1 and CDR2 are SGHRS and YFSETQ. The CDR3 sequence is 16 residues long. The CDR3 loop reads CASRMEGNGAYNEQFF. CDR3 in DNA: TGCGCCAGTCGGATGGAGGGAAACGGTGCCTACAATGAGCAGTTCTTC.

This rearrangement joins TRBV5-1 to TRBJ2-2; 7 bases agree with TRBD1. The CDR3 spans 18 residues. Per the germline V gene, CDR1 is SGHRS and CDR2 is YFSETQ. Trimming cost V 1 base and J 2 bases; bases outside gene matches: 11. CDR3 nucleotide sequence: TGCGCCAGCAGCTTGACAGGGGCCCTTTATACAAACACCGGGGAGCTGTTTTTT. Encoded protein: CASSLTGALYTNTGELFF.

This clonotype was observed at least ten times. The rearrangement links TRBV12-5 to TRBJ2-2; 10 positions agree with TRBD1. This CDR3 has 17 residues. Germline loops: CDR1 LGHNT, CDR2 FRNRAP. Losses at the gene ends were 3 bases for V and 5 bases for J; bases not matched to a gene: 9. The DNA for the CDR3 is TGTGCTAGTGGTTTCCATCTTGGGACAGGGGTAACCGGGGAGCTGTTTTTT. It is translated as CASGFHLGTGVTGELFF.